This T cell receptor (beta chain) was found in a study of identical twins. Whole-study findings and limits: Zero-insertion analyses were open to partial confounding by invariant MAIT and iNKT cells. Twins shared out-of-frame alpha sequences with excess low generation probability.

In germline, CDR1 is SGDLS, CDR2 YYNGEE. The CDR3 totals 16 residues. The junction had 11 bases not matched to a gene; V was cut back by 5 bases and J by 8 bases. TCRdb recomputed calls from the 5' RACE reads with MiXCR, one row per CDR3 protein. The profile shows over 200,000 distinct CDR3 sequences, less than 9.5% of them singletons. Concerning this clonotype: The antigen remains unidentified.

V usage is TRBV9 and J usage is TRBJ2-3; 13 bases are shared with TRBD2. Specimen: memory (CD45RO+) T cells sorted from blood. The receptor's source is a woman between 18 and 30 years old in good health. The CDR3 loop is CASSALTSGGAGTQYF. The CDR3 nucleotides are TGTGCCAGCAGTGCCCTTACTAGCGGGGGGGCGGGTACGCAGTATTTT.